This TCR beta chain was found in a study of T cell changes during pregnancy in multiple sclerosis. The V end was cut by 4 bases, the J end by 4 bases, with 11 bases between. This CDR3 has 14 amino acids. Germline CDR1 and CDR2: MNHNS and SASEGT. The data were produced by immunoSEQ multiplex PCR, yet TCRdb's version contains in-frame clones alone and is incomplete. This sample carries over 60,000 clones, 91% of them seen once, and the ten largest clones take around 0.75%. The chain employs TRBV6-1 and TRBJ1-5; TRBD1 might be the D (5 bases). The receptor comes from a female donor in good health, enrolled as a control in a pregnancy study. Sequenced here: peripheral blood, sampled in the third trimester of pregnancy. The CDR3 DNA reads as TGTGCCAGCAGTGGGGCAGGGTCTAATCAGCCCCAGCATTTT. Translation: CASSGAGSNQPQHF.